This T cell receptor beta chain was recovered during a study of response to subunit inactivated influenza vaccine. Findings of the study overall: It was suggested by the authors that few new T cells are recruited by each seasonal influenza vaccination.

Each CDR3 protein is one row after TCRdb ran MiXCR on the RT-PCR reads. The sample consists of over 800,000 distinct CDR3 sequences, 21% of them appearing once. A remark on this clonotype: Its cognate antigen is unknown.

V was pared by 4 bases and J by 8 bases, with 11 bases between. The CDR3 covers 12 residues. Germline values: CDR1 MNHEY, CDR2 SVGAGI. This receptor was identified in a man aged 50 or older who received an inactivated influenza vaccine. Sequenced material: PBMCs from blood, taken 4 to 6 days after vaccination. The chain combines TRBV6-5 with TRBJ1-2; D is perhaps TRBD1 (5 bases). CDR3 sequence: CASSSRVEGYTF. DNA of the CDR3: TGTGCCAGCAGTTCCAGGGTAGAGGGCTACACCTTC.